These 13 T cell receptor beta chains originate from one sample sequenced in a study of T cell changes during pregnancy in multiple sclerosis. Libraries were prepared by immunoSEQ multiplex PCR; TCRdb keeps only in-frame clonotypes and omits some of them. The sample records 75,000 to 85,000 clones, 93% being singletons. The source material was peripheral blood, sampled in the second trimester of pregnancy. These receptors came from a female donor with multiple sclerosis, enrolled in a pregnancy study.

V is TRBV25-1 and J is TRBJ1-1, with D tentatively TRBD1 (6 bases). Germline V lookup: CDR1 MGHDK, CDR2 SYGVNS. Trimming cost V 3 bases and J 4 bases, with 12 bases left between them. This CDR3 is 14 amino acids long. The CDR3 sequence: CASSEGGASTEAFF. DNA for the CDR3: TGTGCCAGCAGTGAGGGGGGGGCGAGCACTGAAGCTTTCTTT.

This sequence joins TRBV6-6 and TRBJ2-5, with 10 bases identical to TRBD2. V trimming: 2 bases; J trimming: 3 bases; junction bases outside the gene matches: 3. There are 15 residues in the CDR3. Germline CDR1 and CDR2: MNHNY and SVGAGI (reference sequence). CDR3 nucleotides: TGTGCCAGCAGTTACCAAGCGGGGGGGGAAGAGACCCAGTACTTC. It encodes CASSYQAGGEETQYF.

This chain uses TRBV7-8 with TRBJ1-4; TRBD1 matches at 12 bases. Trimming cost V 6 bases and J 0 bases; bases outside gene matches: 8. Germline values: CDR1 SGHVS, CDR2 FQNEAQ. The CDR3 has 18 amino acids. For the CDR3, the DNA is TGTGCCAGCAGGCTCCGGGACAGGGGGCGCGCAACTAATGAAAAACTGTTTTTT. The encoded protein is CASRLRDRGRATNEKLFF.

V is TRBV4-1 and J is TRBJ2-2; maybe TRBD2 (6 bases). Germline V gene lookup returns CDR1 MGHRA and CDR2 YSYEKL. This CDR3 region has 17 residues. Trimming took off 4 bases at V and 1 base at J, with 16 bases between the two ends. Here the CDR3 reads CASSLHHGGMNTGELFF. CDR3 coding DNA: TGCGCCAGCAGCCTACATCACGGGGGAATGAACACCGGGGAGCTGTTTTTT.

The chain joins TRBV7-6 to TRBJ2-7; TRBD1 agrees at 7 bases. The J segment lost 3 bases and the V segment lost 2 bases, leaving 4 bases of the junction unmatched. The germline gives CDR1 SGHVS, CDR2 FNYEAQ. This CDR3 region has 14 residues. CDR3 in amino acids: CASSLWTGDYEQYF. The CDR3 bases are TGTGCCAGCAGCTTATGGACAGGAGACTACGAGCAGTACTTC.

The gene calls are TRBV27 and TRBJ2-7; 8 bases align to TRBD1. Germline V gene lookup returns CDR1 MNHEY and CDR2 SMNVEV (reference sequence). The CDR3 has 15 amino acids. V shed 2 bases and J 7 bases; nucleotides not matched to a gene: 10. The CDR3 protein is CASSLGSGQGREQYF. As DNA, the CDR3 is TGTGCCAGCAGTTTAGGTAGCGGACAGGGAAGAGAGCAGTACTTC.

The J gene is TRBJ2-1, the V gene TRBV6-6, with 10 bases matching TRBD2. The V gene end was trimmed by 4 bases and the J gene end by 4 bases; junction bases not matched to a gene: 1. Germline loops: CDR1 MNHNY, CDR2 SVGAGI (reference sequence). This CDR3 region has 14 residues. CDR3 region: CASSSSGSYNEQFF. CDR3 DNA sequence: TGTGCCAGCAGTTCTAGCGGGAGTTACAATGAGCAGTTCTTC.

The chain has TRBV28 and TRBJ2-3; TRBD2 matches 9 bases. The junction had 4 bases not matched to a gene; V was cut back by 3 bases and J by 0 bases. The CDR3 runs to 16 residues. Germline V gene sequence: CDR1 MDHEN, CDR2 SYDVKM. CDR3 in DNA: TGTGCCAGCAGTTTGCTAGCGGGGATAAGCACAGATACGCAGTATTTT. Translated, it gives CASSLLAGISTDTQYF.

This CDR3 reads CASSKAKNKMRSSNQPQHF. CDR3 bases: TGTGCCAGCAGCAAAGCGAAAAACAAAATGCGGAGTAGCAATCAGCCCCAGCATTTT. V and J are TRBV21-1 and TRBJ1-5. TRBV21-1 is marked as a pseudogene. The CDR3 has 19 residues.

The chain recombines TRBV18 with TRBJ2-5, with a possible D match to TRBD2 (6 bases). Trimming stripped 3 bases from V and 9 bases from J, with 11 bases between. The germline V gene has CDR1 KGHSH and CDR2 LQKENI. The CDR3 is 12 residues long. As DNA, the CDR3 is TGTGCCAGCTCACCTAGAGGGGAGGCCCAGTACTTC. Its protein is CASSPRGEAQYF.

This chain uses TRBV15 with TRBJ2-3; 7 positions agree with TRBD1. Germline assignment: CDR1 LNHNV and CDR2 YYDKDF (reference sequence). Trimming cost V 3 bases and J 4 bases; bases outside gene matches: 4. This CDR3 has 14 amino acids. CDR3 amino acids: CATSSGQGADTQYF. The CDR3 DNA follows: TGTGCCACCAGCAGCGGGCAGGGGGCAGATACGCAGTATTTT.

This sequence joins TRBV2 and TRBJ2-2, with D possibly TRBD2 on 6 matching bases. Germline CDR1 and CDR2: SNHLY and FYNNEI. Deletions cut 8 bases from V and 4 bases from J, with 11 bases between. The CDR3 extends over 13 amino acids. The CDR3 DNA sequence: TGTGCCAGCGGGGAGGAAGGCACCGGGGAGCTGTTTTTT. Its protein is CASGEEGTGELFF.

The V call is TRBV18, the J call TRBJ2-1; 10 nucleotides align to TRBD2. J gave up 0 bases and V 3 bases, and 11 bases lay outside the gene matches. Germline CDR1 reads KGHSH; CDR2 reads LQKENI. CDR3 size: 19 residues. The CDR3 here is CASSPTSGPIWSSYNEQFF. The CDR3 DNA reads TGTGCCAGCTCACCGACTAGCGGGCCGATATGGAGCTCCTACAATGAGCAGTTCTTC.